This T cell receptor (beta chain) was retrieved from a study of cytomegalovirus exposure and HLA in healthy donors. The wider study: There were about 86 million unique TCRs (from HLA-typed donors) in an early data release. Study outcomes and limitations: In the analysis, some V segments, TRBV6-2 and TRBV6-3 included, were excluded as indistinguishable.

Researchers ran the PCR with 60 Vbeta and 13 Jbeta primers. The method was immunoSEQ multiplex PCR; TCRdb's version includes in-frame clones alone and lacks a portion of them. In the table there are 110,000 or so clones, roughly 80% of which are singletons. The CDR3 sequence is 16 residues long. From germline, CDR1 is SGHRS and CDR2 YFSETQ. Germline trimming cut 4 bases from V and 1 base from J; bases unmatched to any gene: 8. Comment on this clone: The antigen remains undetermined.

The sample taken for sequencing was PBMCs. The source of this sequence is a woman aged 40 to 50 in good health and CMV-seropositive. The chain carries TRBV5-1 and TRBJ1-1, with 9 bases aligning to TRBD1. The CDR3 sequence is CASSRIGTGRNTEAFF. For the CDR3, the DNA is TGCGCCAGCAGCAGGATCGGGACAGGGCGGAACACTGAAGCTTTCTTT. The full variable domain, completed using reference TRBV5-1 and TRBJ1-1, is KAGVTQTPRYLIKTRGQQVTLSCSPISGHRSVSWYQQTPGQGLQFLFEYFSETQRNKGNFPGRFSGRQFSNSRSEMNVSTLELGDSALYLCASSRIGTGRNTEAFFGQGTRLTVV.